This T cell receptor (beta chain) was profiled in a study of T cells after yellow fever vaccination. Overall study results and limits: Abundant clonotypes from the bulk population could get into FACS-sorted repertoires as contaminants.

This clonotype was picked up a small number of times. Its antigen is undetermined. TCRdb analysed the 5' RACE reads with MiXCR anew, one entry per CDR3 protein. The sample includes hundreds of thousands of distinct CDR3 sequences, roughly an eighth seen only once; the top ten take around 14%. The V gene end was trimmed by 4 bases and the J gene end by 4 bases; junction bases not matched to a gene: 10. The CDR3 covers 15 residues. Per the germline V gene, CDR1 is DFQATT and CDR2 is SNEGSKA (reference sequence). The input for sequencing was PBMCs, taken on the day of the yellow fever booster vaccination. This sequence joins TRBV20-1 and TRBJ2-1; 7 bases fit TRBD2. The sequence derives from a man aged 30 to 45 who received the YFV17D yellow fever vaccine. The CDR3 is CSAISGTKHYNEQFF. The CDR3 DNA is TGCAGTGCTATATCCGGGACTAAACATTACAATGAGCAGTTCTTC.